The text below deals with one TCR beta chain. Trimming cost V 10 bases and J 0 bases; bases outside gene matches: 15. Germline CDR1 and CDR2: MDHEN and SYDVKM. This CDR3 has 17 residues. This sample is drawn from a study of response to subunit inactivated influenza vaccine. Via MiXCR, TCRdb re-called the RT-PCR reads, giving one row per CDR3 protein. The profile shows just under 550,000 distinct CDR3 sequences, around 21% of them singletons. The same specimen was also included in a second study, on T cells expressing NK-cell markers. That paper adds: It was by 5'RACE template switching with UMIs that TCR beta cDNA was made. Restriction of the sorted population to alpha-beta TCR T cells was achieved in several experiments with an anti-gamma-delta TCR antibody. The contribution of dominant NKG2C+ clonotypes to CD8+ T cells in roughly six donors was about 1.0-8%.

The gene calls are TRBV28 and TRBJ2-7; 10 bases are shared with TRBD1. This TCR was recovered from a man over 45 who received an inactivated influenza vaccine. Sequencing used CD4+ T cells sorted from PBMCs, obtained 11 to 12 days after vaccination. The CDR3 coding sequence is TGTGCCACCATAGGCTCCCCGGGACAGGGGAGCTCCTACGAGCAGTACTTC. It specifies CATIGSPGQGSSYEQYF.